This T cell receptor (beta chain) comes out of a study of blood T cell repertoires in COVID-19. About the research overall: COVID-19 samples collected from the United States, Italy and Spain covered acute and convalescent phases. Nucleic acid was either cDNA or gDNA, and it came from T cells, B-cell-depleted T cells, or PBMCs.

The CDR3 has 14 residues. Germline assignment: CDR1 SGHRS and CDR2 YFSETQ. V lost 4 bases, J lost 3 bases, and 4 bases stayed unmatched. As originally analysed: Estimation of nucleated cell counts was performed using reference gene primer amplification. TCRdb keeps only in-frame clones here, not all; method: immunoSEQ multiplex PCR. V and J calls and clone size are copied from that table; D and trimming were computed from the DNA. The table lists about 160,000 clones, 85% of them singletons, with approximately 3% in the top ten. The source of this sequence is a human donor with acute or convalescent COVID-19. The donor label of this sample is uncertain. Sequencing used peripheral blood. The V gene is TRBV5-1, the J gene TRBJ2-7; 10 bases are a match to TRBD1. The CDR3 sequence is CASSHWTGGYEQYF. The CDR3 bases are TGCGCCAGCAGCCATTGGACAGGGGGCTACGAGCAGTACTTC.